This T cell receptor (beta chain) was found in a study of CD8 T cells in ankylosing spondylitis. The study's findings and limits: Roughly 8 highly homologous variants made up a TCR beta motif, and this motif appeared characteristic of ankylosing spondylitis blood.

CDR1 is SQVTM and CDR2 is ANQGSEA in the germline V gene. Losses at the gene ends were 7 bases for V and 4 bases for J; bases not matched to a gene: 2. The CDR3 runs to 13 residues. Points on this clonotype: Its antigen is not identified.

TCRdb reanalysed the 5' RACE reads using MiXCR and keeps one entry per CDR3 protein. The data hold a few hundred thousand distinct CDR3 sequences, with over 15% observed a single time. The receptor's source is a male donor with ankylosing spondylitis. Sequencing input: blood, either unsorted or a sorted T cell fraction (not recorded which). The chain couples TRBV29-1 to TRBJ2-1; 12 positions agree with TRBD2. Here the CDR3 DNA reads TGCAGCGGACTAGCGGGAGTGTACAATGAGCAGTTCTTC. Protein product: CSGLAGVYNEQFF.